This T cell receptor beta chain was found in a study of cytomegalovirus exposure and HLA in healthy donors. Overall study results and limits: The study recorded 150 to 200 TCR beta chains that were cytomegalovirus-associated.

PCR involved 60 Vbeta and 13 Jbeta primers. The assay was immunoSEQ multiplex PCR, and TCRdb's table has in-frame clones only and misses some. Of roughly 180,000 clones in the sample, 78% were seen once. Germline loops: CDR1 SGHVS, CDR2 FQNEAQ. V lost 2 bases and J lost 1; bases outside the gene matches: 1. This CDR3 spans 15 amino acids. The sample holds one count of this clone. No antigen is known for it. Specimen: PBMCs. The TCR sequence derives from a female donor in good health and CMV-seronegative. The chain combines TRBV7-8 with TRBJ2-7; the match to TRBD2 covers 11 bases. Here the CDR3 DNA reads TGTGCCAGCAGCTTACTAGCGGGGGGTTCCTACGAGCAGTACTTC. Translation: CASSLLAGGSYEQYF.